The following is a T cell receptor (beta chain) sequence with its context. Its antigen is unknown. Germline V gene lookup returns CDR1 LNHDA and CDR2 SQIVND (reference sequence). The CDR3 is 15 amino acids. V shed 6 bases and J shed 9 bases, with 21 bases lying between them. The record originates from a study of T cell repertoires in cytomegalovirus infection. Points from the study as a whole: CMV carriers with the relevant HLA were identified by cumulative public TCR beta family frequency. Clonotypes of TCR beta that were HLA-C-restricted and CMV-specific dominated the ex vivo response.

Each CDR3 protein is one row after TCRdb ran MiXCR on the reads. The sample lists 300,000 or so distinct CDR3 sequences; roughly a tenth were seen once. The receptor was derived from a human donor in good health (CMV status not recorded). Some clones in this sample may be carry-over from other donors' samples. The V gene is TRBV19, the J gene TRBJ2-1; a weak D match, TRBD2 (6 bases). The sequenced material came from PBMCs. The CDR3 DNA reads as TGTGCCAGTAGCATGACGCGGGGCGGTCGCGGTGAGCAGTTCTTC. Residues: CASSMTRGGRGEQFF.